Listed below are T cell receptor beta chains from one sample, sequenced in a study of OX40 agonist ivuxolimab in advanced cancers. Libraries were prepared by immunoSEQ multiplex PCR; TCRdb keeps only in-frame clonotypes and omits some of them. The table records more than 65,000 clones, around 94% of them present only once. This sample comprised CD4+ or CD8+ T cells sorted from blood, obtained in a trial of the OX40 agonist ivuxolimab. These receptor sequences come from an adult with an advanced solid tumor such as melanoma, head and neck, liver or kidney cancer. The CDR3 runs from the conserved cysteine through the conserved F or W. A D gene is named only where the DNA matches it firmly. Clone size is not always given. Where it is, it says once, few, many or a class for expanded clones.

d_call: .
cdr3_length: 15
j_call: TRBJ2-1
clone_size: .
v_call: TRBV7-9
cdr3_nt: TGTGCCAGCAGCTTAGTTTCGGGGGACTACAATGAGCAGTTCTTC
cdr3_aa: CASSLVSGDYNEQFF

d_call: .
cdr3_length: 15
j_call: TRBJ1-5
clone_size: .
v_call: TRBV7-8
cdr3_nt: TGTGCCAGCAGCCAATTAGGGGCGGGCAATCAGCCCCAGCATTTT
cdr3_aa: CASSQLGAGNQPQHF

d_call: .
cdr3_length: 14
j_call: TRBJ1-1
clone_size: few
v_call: TRBV5-1
cdr3_nt: TGCGCCAGCACCTACTCGACAGGGAACACTGAAGCTTTCTTT
cdr3_aa: CASTYSTGNTEAFF

d_call: TRBD2
cdr3_length: 16
j_call: TRBJ2-5
clone_size: .
v_call: TRBV7-2
cdr3_nt: TGTGCCAGCAGCGGTAGCGGGGGGGCAGCCCAAGAGACCCAGTACTTC
cdr3_aa: CASSGSGGAAQETQYF

d_call: .
cdr3_length: 15
j_call: TRBJ1-6
clone_size: .
v_call: TRBV18
cdr3_nt: TGTGCCAGCTCACCCCCGGGGGGTGTTGATTCACCCCTCCACTTT
cdr3_aa: CASSPPGGVDSPLHF

d_call: .
cdr3_length: 13
j_call: TRBJ2-7
clone_size: .
v_call: TRBV27
cdr3_nt: TGTGCCAGCAGTCCGACCCACTCCTACGAGCAGTACTTC
cdr3_aa: CASSPTHSYEQYF

d_call: .
cdr3_length: 13
j_call: TRBJ2-7
clone_size: .
v_call: TRBV19
cdr3_nt: TGTGCCAGTATGGGGGACGCCTCCTGGGAGCAGTACTTC
cdr3_aa: CASMGDASWEQYF

d_call: TRBD1
cdr3_length: 18
j_call: TRBJ2-7
clone_size: .
v_call: TRBV6-1
cdr3_nt: TGTGCCAGCAGTGAAGCGTGGGCTGACAGGGGTTTTTCCTACGAGCAGTACTTC
cdr3_aa: CASSEAWADRGFSYEQYF

d_call: TRBD1
cdr3_length: 15
j_call: TRBJ1-4
clone_size: .
v_call: TRBV5-4
cdr3_nt: TGTGCCAGCAGTACCGACAGGGACCTTAATGAAAAACTGTTTTTT
cdr3_aa: CASSTDRDLNEKLFF

d_call: TRBD1
cdr3_length: 16
j_call: TRBJ2-5
clone_size: .
v_call: TRBV6-5
cdr3_nt: TGTGCCAGCAGTTACTATTACACAGGGGGCGGCGAGACCCAGTACTTC
cdr3_aa: CASSYYYTGGGETQYF

d_call: TRBD1
cdr3_length: 13
j_call: TRBJ1-2
clone_size: .
v_call: TRBV5-3
cdr3_nt: TGTGCCAGATTGGACAGGAGTAACTATGGCTACACCTTC
cdr3_aa: CARLDRSNYGYTF

d_call: .
cdr3_length: 13
j_call: TRBJ2-2
clone_size: .
v_call: TRBV7-9
cdr3_nt: TGTGCCAGCAGCTTGGGAAACACCGGGGAGCTGTTTTTT
cdr3_aa: CASSLGNTGELFF

d_call: .
cdr3_length: 12
j_call: TRBJ2-1
clone_size: .
v_call: TRBV4-1
cdr3_nt: TGCGCCAGCAGCCCCCAGGGGAATGAGCAGTTCTTC
cdr3_aa: CASSPQGNEQFF

d_call: .
cdr3_length: 15
j_call: TRBJ1-4
clone_size: .
v_call: TRBV5-8
cdr3_nt: TGTCGCAGCGCAGAATTAGTCTCAACTAATGAAAAACTGTTTTTT
cdr3_aa: CRSAELVSTNEKLFF

d_call: TRBD1
cdr3_length: 15
j_call: TRBJ2-3
clone_size: .
v_call: TRBV7-9
cdr3_nt: TGTGCCAGCAGCCACCGGGACAGGGAGCCGGATACGCAGTATTTT
cdr3_aa: CASSHRDREPDTQYF

d_call: TRBD1
cdr3_length: 13
j_call: TRBJ2-7
clone_size: .
v_call: TRBV5-4
cdr3_nt: TGTGCCAGCAGCCCTGGGACAGGGTGGGAGCAGTACTTC
cdr3_aa: CASSPGTGWEQYF

d_call: .
cdr3_length: 14
j_call: TRBJ1-2
clone_size: .
v_call: TRBV4-3
cdr3_nt: TGCGCCAGCAGCCAAGGAGGGAGCGGCTATGGCTACACCTTC
cdr3_aa: CASSQGGSGYGYTF

d_call: TRBD1
cdr3_length: 15
j_call: TRBJ2-7
clone_size: .
v_call: TRBV15
cdr3_nt: TGTGCCACCAGCGGTCCCGACAGGGCCACCTACGAGCAGTACTTC
cdr3_aa: CATSGPDRATYEQYF

d_call: .
cdr3_length: 13
j_call: TRBJ2-1
clone_size: .
v_call: TRBV27
cdr3_nt: TGTGCCAGCAAAGCTCAGTCCTACAATGAGCAGTTCTTC
cdr3_aa: CASKAQSYNEQFF

d_call: .
cdr3_length: 15
j_call: TRBJ1-1
clone_size: .
v_call: TRBV9
cdr3_nt: TGTGCCAGCAGCGGTGAAGGGGATATGAACACTGAAGCTTTCTTT
cdr3_aa: CASSGEGDMNTEAFF

d_call: TRBD2
cdr3_length: 14
j_call: TRBJ2-7
clone_size: .
v_call: TRBV5-1
cdr3_nt: TGCGCCAGCAGCTTAGCGGGGGATATTTACGAGCAGTACTTC
cdr3_aa: CASSLAGDIYEQYF

d_call: .
cdr3_length: 14
j_call: TRBJ1-1
clone_size: .
v_call: TRBV11-2
cdr3_nt: TGTGCCAGCAGCTTATATGGGGCTAGTCTTGAAGCTTTCTTT
cdr3_aa: CASSLYGASLEAFF

d_call: .
cdr3_length: 15
j_call: TRBJ2-4
clone_size: .
v_call: TRBV27
cdr3_nt: TGTGCCAGCAGCGACGGGACTGTAGCCAAAAACATTCAGTACTTC
cdr3_aa: CASSDGTVAKNIQYF

d_call: .
cdr3_length: 15
j_call: TRBJ2-5
clone_size: .
v_call: TRBV7-7
cdr3_nt: TGTGCCAGCAGCTTATCGTACGGACAGCCCGGGGCCCAGTACTTC
cdr3_aa: CASSLSYGQPGAQYF

d_call: .
cdr3_length: 14
j_call: TRBJ1-2
clone_size: .
v_call: TRBV4-3
cdr3_nt: TGCGCCAGCAGCCAAGATAAAACTTATTATGGCTACACCTTC
cdr3_aa: CASSQDKTYYGYTF

d_call: TRBD1
cdr3_length: 14
j_call: TRBJ2-7
clone_size: .
v_call: TRBV19
cdr3_nt: TGTGCCAGTAGTGCCCGACAGGGGACCTACGAGCAGTACTTC
cdr3_aa: CASSARQGTYEQYF

d_call: TRBD1
cdr3_length: 17
j_call: TRBJ1-5
clone_size: .
v_call: TRBV7-8
cdr3_nt: TGTGCCAGCAGCTCCCCCGGACAGGGGCCTAGCAATCAGCCCCAGCATTTT
cdr3_aa: CASSSPGQGPSNQPQHF

d_call: .
cdr3_length: 15
j_call: TRBJ1-2
clone_size: .
v_call: TRBV11-2
cdr3_nt: TGTGCCAGCAGCCCCTGGACAGTTGGGGCCTATGGCTACACCTTC
cdr3_aa: CASSPWTVGAYGYTF

d_call: .
cdr3_length: 14
j_call: TRBJ1-4
clone_size: .
v_call: TRBV9
cdr3_nt: TGTGCCAGCAGCCCGAGGACAGCTAATGAAAAACTGTTTTTT
cdr3_aa: CASSPRTANEKLFF

d_call: TRBD1
cdr3_length: 14
j_call: TRBJ1-1
clone_size: .
v_call: TRBV6-5
cdr3_nt: TGTGCCAGCAGTTCCGGACAGGGGGACACTGAAGCTTTCTTT
cdr3_aa: CASSSGQGDTEAFF

d_call: .
cdr3_length: 17
j_call: TRBJ1-1
clone_size: .
v_call: TRBV7-9
cdr3_nt: TGTGCCAGCAGCCTTCTCGGACGGGAACGTAGGGGCACTGAAGCTTTCTTT
cdr3_aa: CASSLLGRERRGTEAFF

d_call: .
cdr3_length: 15
j_call: TRBJ1-2
clone_size: .
v_call: TRBV5-1
cdr3_nt: TGCGCCAGCAGCTTGAAAGGACACAGTAACTATGGCTACACCTTC
cdr3_aa: CASSLKGHSNYGYTF

d_call: .
cdr3_length: 12
j_call: TRBJ1-1
clone_size: few
v_call: TRBV5-1
cdr3_nt: TGCGCCAGCAGCTTGAACAGGGCTGAAGCTTTCTTT
cdr3_aa: CASSLNRAEAFF

d_call: TRBD1
cdr3_length: 14
j_call: TRBJ2-7
clone_size: .
v_call: TRBV7-3
cdr3_nt: TGTGCCAGCAGCTTAGGGACAGGGGTTGGCGAGCAGTACTTC
cdr3_aa: CASSLGTGVGEQYF

d_call: .
cdr3_length: 19
j_call: TRBJ2-2
clone_size: .
v_call: TRBV4-3
cdr3_nt: TGCGCCAGCAGCCAAGATCTGTCCTCCATTACCTCGAACACCGGGGAGCTGTTTTTT
cdr3_aa: CASSQDLSSITSNTGELFF

d_call: .
cdr3_length: 13
j_call: TRBJ1-2
clone_size: .
v_call: TRBV27
cdr3_nt: TGTGCCAGCAGTTTGAGGACTAACTATGGCTACACCTTC
cdr3_aa: CASSLRTNYGYTF

d_call: .
cdr3_length: 11
j_call: TRBJ1-1
clone_size: .
v_call: TRBV5-1
cdr3_nt: TGCGCCAGCAGCTTGGGGTCGGAAGCTTTCTTT
cdr3_aa: CASSLGSEAFF

d_call: .
cdr3_length: 12
j_call: TRBJ2-7
clone_size: .
v_call: TRBV19
cdr3_nt: TGTGCCAGTAGTACAGGTCCCTACGAGCAGTACTTC
cdr3_aa: CASSTGPYEQYF

d_call: TRBD1
cdr3_length: 16
j_call: TRBJ2-7
clone_size: .
v_call: TRBV18
cdr3_nt: TGTGCCAGCTCACCTGACACGGGACAGGGGTCCTACGAGCAGTACTTC
cdr3_aa: CASSPDTGQGSYEQYF

d_call: TRBD1
cdr3_length: 15
j_call: TRBJ1-3
clone_size: .
v_call: TRBV9
cdr3_nt: TGTGCCAGCAGCGCGACAGGGGGCTCTGGAAACACCATATATTTT
cdr3_aa: CASSATGGSGNTIYF

d_call: .
cdr3_length: 14
j_call: TRBJ2-1
clone_size: .
v_call: TRBV19
cdr3_nt: TGTGCCAGTAGTATAGAAGGGACCACCAATGAGCAGTTCTTC
cdr3_aa: CASSIEGTTNEQFF

d_call: .
cdr3_length: 14
j_call: TRBJ2-7
clone_size: .
v_call: TRBV7-2
cdr3_nt: TGTGCCAGCAGCCCCCCGGGACGGAACTACGAGCAGTACTTC
cdr3_aa: CASSPPGRNYEQYF

d_call: .
cdr3_length: 14
j_call: TRBJ2-7
clone_size: .
v_call: TRBV6-5
cdr3_nt: TGTGCCAGCCGGATTAAGGGAAGGAGCTACGAGCAGTACTTC
cdr3_aa: CASRIKGRSYEQYF

d_call: .
cdr3_length: 14
j_call: TRBJ1-2
clone_size: .
v_call: TRBV4-1
cdr3_nt: TGCGCCAGCAGCTCTCAGGGTTCTAACTATGGCTACACCTTC
cdr3_aa: CASSSQGSNYGYTF

d_call: .
cdr3_length: 13
j_call: TRBJ2-7
clone_size: few
v_call: TRBV4-1
cdr3_nt: TGCGCCAGCAGCCAAGTACAATCCTACGAGCAGTACTTC
cdr3_aa: CASSQVQSYEQYF

d_call: .
cdr3_length: 13
j_call: TRBJ1-2
clone_size: .
v_call: TRBV7-8
cdr3_nt: TGTGCCAGCAGCCTAGGGGTTACCTATGGCTACACCTTC
cdr3_aa: CASSLGVTYGYTF

d_call: .
cdr3_length: 13
j_call: TRBJ2-2
clone_size: .
v_call: TRBV4-3
cdr3_nt: TGCGCCAGCAGCCAAGAGACCCCGGGGGAGCTGTTTTTT
cdr3_aa: CASSQETPGELFF

d_call: TRBD2
cdr3_length: 16
j_call: TRBJ2-1
clone_size: .
v_call: TRBV4-1
cdr3_nt: TGCGCCAGCAGCCAAGTGGTAGCGGGGAAACACAATGAGCAGTTCTTC
cdr3_aa: CASSQVVAGKHNEQFF

d_call: .
cdr3_length: 18
j_call: TRBJ2-6
clone_size: .
v_call: TRBV4-1
cdr3_nt: TGCGCCAGCAGCCAAGAGCCCGGACCGAACTCTGGGGCCAACGTCCTGACTTTC
cdr3_aa: CASSQEPGPNSGANVLTF

d_call: TRBD1
cdr3_length: 14
j_call: TRBJ2-7
clone_size: .
v_call: TRBV7-9
cdr3_nt: TGTGCCAGCAGCTCGACGACAGGGCCCTACGAGCAGTACTTC
cdr3_aa: CASSSTTGPYEQYF